These 11 T cell receptor beta chains originate from one sample sequenced in a study of blood T cell repertoires in COVID-19. The data were produced by immunoSEQ multiplex PCR, yet TCRdb's version contains in-frame clones alone and is incomplete. Here the sample spans roughly 150,000 clones, over 80% being singletons. The sequenced material came from PBMCs or T cells enriched from blood (not recorded which). Receptors were obtained from a man aged 65 to 79 who had been exposed to COVID-19.

This chain uses TRBV30 with TRBJ2-2; D is perhaps TRBD1 (5 bases). CDR3 length: 13 amino acids. Trimming stripped 0 bases from V and 7 bases from J, with 9 bases between. CDR1 is GTSNPN and CDR2 is SVGIG in the germline V gene (reference sequence). In nucleotides, the CDR3 is TGTGCCTGGAGTGTCACAGGAATCGGGGAGCTGTTTTTT. It encodes CAWSVTGIGELFF.

The chain combines TRBV18 with TRBJ1-2, with TRBD1 identical over 7 bases. The length of the CDR3 is 15 residues. V was pared by 3 bases and J by 8 bases, with 12 bases of the junction left unmatched. CDR1 is KGHSH, CDR2 LQKENI, per germline. The CDR3 reads CASSPVDRENRGYTF. The CDR3 nucleotides are TGTGCCAGCTCACCCGTAGACAGGGAAAACAGGGGCTACACCTTC.

In its sample, this clone was seen a few times. The chain has TRBV19 and TRBJ1-5; 9 nucleotides agree with TRBD1. Losses at the gene ends were 5 bases for V and 9 bases for J; bases not matched to a gene: 17. This CDR3 spans 17 amino acids. The germline gives CDR1 LNHDA, CDR2 SQIVND (reference sequence). This CDR3 reads CASSRGGGQGTTRPQHF. DNA for the CDR3: TGTGCCAGTAGTCGAGGTGGGGGACAGGGCACTACCAGGCCCCAGCATTTT. Full variable domain (missing parts from reference TRBV19 and TRBJ1-5): DGGITQSPKYLFRKEGQNVTLSCEQNLNHDAMYWYRQDPGQGLRLIYYSQIVNDFQKGDIAEGYSVSREKKESFPLTVTSAQKNPTAFYLCASSRGGGQGTTRPQHFGDGTRLSIL.

The chain links TRBV6-5 to TRBJ1-1; perhaps TRBD1 as D (6 bases). The ends were cut back, 9 bases at V and 4 bases at J, with 15 bases in the middle. The germline V gene has CDR1 MNHEY and CDR2 SVGAGI. CDR3 size: 13 residues. CDR3 coding DNA: TGTGCCAGTTCGGCCACAGGGCGCACTGAAGCTTTCTTT. This codes for CASSATGRTEAFF.

This clone was detected once. The CDR3 nucleotides are TGTGCCAGCAGTCCCCCCGGGAGTTTAAATTCACCCCTCCACTTT. It is translated as CASSPPGSLNSPLHF. The V call is TRBV6-6, the J call TRBJ1-6; no definite D call. Trimming removed 5 bases from V and 7 bases from J, with 15 bases in between. The CDR3 contains 15 residues. Germline CDR1 is MNHNY and CDR2 is SVGAGI (reference sequence).

The DNA of the CDR3 is TGTGCCAGCAGCTCCCTCGTAGCGGGAAGGGCCGGGGAGCTGTTTTTT. It translates to CASSSLVAGRAGELFF. The V call is TRBV11-2, the J call TRBJ2-2; 8 nucleotides agree with TRBD2. This CDR3 has 16 residues. Germline loops: CDR1 SGHAT, CDR2 FQNNGV. The J segment lost 6 bases and the V segment lost 4 bases, leaving 10 bases of the junction unmatched. Drawing the rest from reference TRBV11-2 and TRBJ2-2, the complete variable domain is EAGVAQSPRYKIIEKRQSVAFWCNPISGHATLYWYQQILGQGPKLLIQFQNNGVVDDSQLPKDRFSAERLKGVDSTLKIQPAKLEDSAVYLCASSSLVAGRAGELFFGEGSRLTVL.

This clone was recorded once. The chain is built from TRBV10-2 and TRBJ1-3; a weak D match, TRBD1 (5 bases). Trimming stripped 3 bases from V and 0 bases from J, with 9 bases between. The CDR3 is 15 residues long. Per the germline V gene, CDR1 is WSHSY and CDR2 is SAAADI. The CDR3 is CASSDGAASGNTIYF. CDR3 nucleotides: TGCGCCAGCAGTGATGGGGCAGCCTCTGGAAACACCATATATTTT.

The chain employs TRBV5-1 and TRBJ2-5; 11 bases map to TRBD2. This CDR3 comprises 16 residues. V trimming: 0 bases; J trimming: 2 bases; junction bases outside the gene matches: 3. Germline V gives CDR1 SGHRS, CDR2 YFSETQ. The CDR3 protein is CASSLGLAGRQETQYF. CDR3 in DNA: TGCGCCAGCAGCTTGGGACTAGCGGGACGACAAGAGACCCAGTACTTC. The variable domain in full, completed from reference TRBV5-1 and TRBJ2-5, reads KAGVTQTPRYLIKTRGQQVTLSCSPISGHRSVSWYQQTPGQGLQFLFEYFSETQRNKGNFPGRFSGRQFSNSRSEMNVSTLELGDSALYLCASSLGLAGRQETQYFGPGTRLLVL.

The chain uses TRBV19 and TRBJ2-1; possibly TRBD2 for D (5 bases). This CDR3 comprises 14 residues. Germline CDR1 reads LNHDA; CDR2 reads SQIVND (reference sequence). V gave up 1 base and J gave up 6 bases, with 10 bases separating them. The CDR3 here is CASSIVTRGNEQFF. The CDR3 DNA reads as TGTGCCAGTAGTATAGTCACTAGAGGCAATGAGCAGTTCTTC.

The sample holds one count of this clone. The rearrangement joins TRBV7-9 to TRBJ1-3; 9 bases agree with TRBD1. The CDR3 contains 17 residues. The V gene's germline CDR1 is SEHNR and CDR2 FQNEAQ (reference sequence). J gave up 6 bases and V 4 bases, and 13 bases lay outside the gene matches. CDR3 bases: TGTGCCAGCAGCTCGACTGACTACAGGGGGCTGACAAACACCATATATTTT. Translated, it gives CASSSTDYRGLTNTIYF.

The table lists this clone with a count of one. The gene calls are TRBV9 and TRBJ2-5; no clear D. The CDR3 consists of 13 residues. Trimming removed 2 bases at V and 3 bases at J, with 8 bases between. Germline CDR1 SGDLS, CDR2 YYNGEE. The CDR3 sequence: CASSVGGEETQYF. CDR3 sequence (DNA): TGTGCCAGCAGCGTTGGCGGAGAAGAGACCCAGTACTTC.